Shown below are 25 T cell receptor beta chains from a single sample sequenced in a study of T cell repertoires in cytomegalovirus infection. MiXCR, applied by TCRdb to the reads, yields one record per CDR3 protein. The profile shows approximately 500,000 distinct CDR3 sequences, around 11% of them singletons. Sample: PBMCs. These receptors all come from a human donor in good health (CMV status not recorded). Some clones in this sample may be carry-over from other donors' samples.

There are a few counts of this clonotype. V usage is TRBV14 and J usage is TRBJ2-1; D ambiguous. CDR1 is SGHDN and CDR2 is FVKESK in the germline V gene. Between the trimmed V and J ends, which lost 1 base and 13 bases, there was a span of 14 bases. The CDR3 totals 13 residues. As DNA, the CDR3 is TGTGCCAGCAGCCAAGCCTCTCGTAGTTATCAGTTCTTC. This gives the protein CASSQASRSYQFF.

The CDR3 region is CSVVDRYQETQYF. CDR3 DNA sequence: TGCAGCGTTGTTGACCGCTACCAAGAGACCCAGTACTTC. The chain couples TRBV29-1 to TRBJ2-5, with D hard to call. Germline CDR1 and CDR2: SQVTM and ANQGSEA. The CDR3 has 13 amino acids. V shed 4 bases and J shed 0 bases, with 9 bases lying between them.

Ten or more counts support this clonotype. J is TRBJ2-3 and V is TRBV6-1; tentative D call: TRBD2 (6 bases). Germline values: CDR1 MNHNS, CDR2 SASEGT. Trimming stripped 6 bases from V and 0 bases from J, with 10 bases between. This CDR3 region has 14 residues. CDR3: CASRGTLSTDTQYF. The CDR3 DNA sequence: TGTGCCAGCAGAGGGACTTTGAGCACAGATACGCAGTATTTT.

The CDR3 bases are TGCAGTGCTAGAGTTGGGAGCCACCAAGAGACCCAGTACTTC. It specifies CSARVGSHQETQYF. This chain joins TRBV20-1 and TRBJ2-5, with D maybe TRBD2 (5 bases). Germline CDR1 reads DFQATT; CDR2 reads SNEGSKA (reference sequence). CDR3 size: 14 residues. V was cut by 1 base and J by 0 bases, with 9 bases left in between.

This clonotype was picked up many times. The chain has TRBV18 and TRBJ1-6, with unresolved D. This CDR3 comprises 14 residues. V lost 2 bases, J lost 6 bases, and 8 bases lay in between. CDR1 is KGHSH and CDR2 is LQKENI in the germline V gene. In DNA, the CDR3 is TGTGCCAGCTCACCAGGTCTCGGTAATTCACCCCTCCACTTT. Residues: CASSPGLGNSPLHF. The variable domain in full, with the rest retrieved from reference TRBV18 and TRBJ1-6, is NAGVMQNPRHLVRRRGQEARLRCSPMKGHSHVYWYRQLPEEGLKFMVYLQKENIIDESGMPKERFSAEFPKEGPSILRIQQVVRGDSAAYFCASSPGLGNSPLHFGNGTRLTVT.

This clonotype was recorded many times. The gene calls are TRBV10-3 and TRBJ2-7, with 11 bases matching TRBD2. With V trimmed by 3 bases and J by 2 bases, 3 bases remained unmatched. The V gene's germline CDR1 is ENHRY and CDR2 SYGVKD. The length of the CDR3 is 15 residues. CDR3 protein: CAISELTSGAYEQYF. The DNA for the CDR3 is TGTGCCATCAGTGAATTGACTAGCGGGGCCTACGAGCAGTACTTC.

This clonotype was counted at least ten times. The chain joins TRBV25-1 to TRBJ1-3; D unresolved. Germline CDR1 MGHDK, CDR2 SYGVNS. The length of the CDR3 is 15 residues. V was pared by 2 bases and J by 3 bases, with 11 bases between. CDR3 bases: TGTGCCAGCAGTGAACGGCAAGGGATTGGAAACACCATATATTTT. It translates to CASSERQGIGNTIYF.

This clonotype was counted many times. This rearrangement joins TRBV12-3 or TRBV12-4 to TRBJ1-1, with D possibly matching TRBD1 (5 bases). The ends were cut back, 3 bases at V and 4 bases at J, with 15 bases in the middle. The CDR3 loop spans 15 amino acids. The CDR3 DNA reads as TGTGCCAGCAGTTTTGGATGGGCAGGGCGCACTGAAGCTTTCTTT. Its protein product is CASSFGWAGRTEAFF.

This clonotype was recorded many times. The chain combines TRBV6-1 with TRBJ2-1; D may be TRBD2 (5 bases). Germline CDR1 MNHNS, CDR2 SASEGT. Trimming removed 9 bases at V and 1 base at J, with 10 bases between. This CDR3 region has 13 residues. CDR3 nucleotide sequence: TGTGCCAGTTTCAGCGGATCCTACAATGAGCAGTTCTTC. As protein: CASFSGSYNEQFF.

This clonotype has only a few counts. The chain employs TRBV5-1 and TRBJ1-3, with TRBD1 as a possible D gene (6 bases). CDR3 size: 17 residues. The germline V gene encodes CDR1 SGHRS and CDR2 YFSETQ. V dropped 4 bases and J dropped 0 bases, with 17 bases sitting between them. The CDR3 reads CASSPGGGGISGNTIYF. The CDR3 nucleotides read TGCGCCAGCAGCCCTGGTGGAGGGGGGATCTCTGGAAACACCATATATTTT.

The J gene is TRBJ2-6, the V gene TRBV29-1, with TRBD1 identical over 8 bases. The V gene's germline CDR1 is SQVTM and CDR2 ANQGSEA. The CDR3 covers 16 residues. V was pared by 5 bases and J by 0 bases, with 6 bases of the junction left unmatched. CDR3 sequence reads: CSVLGQVSSGANVLTF. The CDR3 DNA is TGCAGCGTTCTGGGACAGGTCAGCTCTGGGGCCAACGTCCTGACTTTC.

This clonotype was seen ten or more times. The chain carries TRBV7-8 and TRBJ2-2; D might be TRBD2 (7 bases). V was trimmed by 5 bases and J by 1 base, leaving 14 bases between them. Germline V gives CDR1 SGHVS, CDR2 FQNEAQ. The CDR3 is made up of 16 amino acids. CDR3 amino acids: CASSPTRGLNTGELFF. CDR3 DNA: TGTGCCAGCAGCCCAACGCGGGGGCTGAACACCGGGGAGCTGTTTTTT.

The CDR3: CASSAGQGEDYEQYF. The CDR3 DNA reads TGTGCCAGCAGCGCCGGACAGGGGGAAGACTACGAGCAGTACTTC. The rearrangement uses TRBV9 and TRBJ2-7; 10 nucleotides line up with TRBD1. This CDR3 contains 15 residues. With V trimmed by 3 bases and J by 3 bases, 6 bases remained unmatched. Germline V gives CDR1 SGDLS, CDR2 YYNGEE.

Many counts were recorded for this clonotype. CDR3 in DNA: TGTGCCAGCAGTGAAGGGGGAGGGGGCAGTAACACCGGGGAGCTGTTTTTT. Translated, it gives CASSEGGGGSNTGELFF. This chain joins TRBV2 and TRBJ2-2; D may be TRBD1 or TRBD2 (7 bases each). In germline, CDR1 is SNHLY, CDR2 FYNNEI. The CDR3 is made up of 17 amino acids. The V end was cut by 1 base, the J end by 2 bases, with 14 bases between.

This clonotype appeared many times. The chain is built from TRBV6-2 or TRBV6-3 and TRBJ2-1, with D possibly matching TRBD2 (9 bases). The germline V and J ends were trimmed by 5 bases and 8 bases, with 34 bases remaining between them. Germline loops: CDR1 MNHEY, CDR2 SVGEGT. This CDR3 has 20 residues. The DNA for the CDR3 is TGTGCCAGCAGTCGCCCCTCGACAGGGGCCCAAGCGGGAGGATTAGATGAGCAGTTCTTC. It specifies CASSRPSTGAQAGGLDEQFF.

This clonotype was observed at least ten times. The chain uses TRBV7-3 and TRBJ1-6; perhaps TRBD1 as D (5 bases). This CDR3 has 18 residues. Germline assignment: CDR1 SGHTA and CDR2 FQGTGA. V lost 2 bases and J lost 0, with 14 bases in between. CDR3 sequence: CASSLPREVGSYNSPLHF. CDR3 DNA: TGTGCCAGCAGCTTACCCAGGGAAGTGGGCTCCTATAATTCACCCCTCCACTTT.

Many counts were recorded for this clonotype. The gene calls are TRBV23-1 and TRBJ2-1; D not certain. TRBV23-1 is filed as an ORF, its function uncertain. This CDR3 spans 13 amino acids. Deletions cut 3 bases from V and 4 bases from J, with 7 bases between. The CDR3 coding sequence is TGCGCCAGCAGTCAGGGGAATTACAATGAGCAGTTCTTC. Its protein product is CASSQGNYNEQFF.

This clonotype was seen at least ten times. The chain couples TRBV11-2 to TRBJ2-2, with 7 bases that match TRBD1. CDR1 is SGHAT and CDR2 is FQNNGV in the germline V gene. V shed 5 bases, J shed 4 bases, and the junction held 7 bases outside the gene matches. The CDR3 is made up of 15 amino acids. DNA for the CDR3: TGTGCCAGCAGCCCCTACGGACAGGCCACCGGGGAGCTGTTTTTT. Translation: CASSPYGQATGELFF.

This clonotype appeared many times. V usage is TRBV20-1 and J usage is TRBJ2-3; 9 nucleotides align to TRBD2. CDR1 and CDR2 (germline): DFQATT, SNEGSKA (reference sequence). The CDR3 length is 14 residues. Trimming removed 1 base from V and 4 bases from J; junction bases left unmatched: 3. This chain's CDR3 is CSARVSGGADTQYF. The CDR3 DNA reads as TGCAGTGCTAGAGTTAGCGGGGGCGCAGATACGCAGTATTTT.

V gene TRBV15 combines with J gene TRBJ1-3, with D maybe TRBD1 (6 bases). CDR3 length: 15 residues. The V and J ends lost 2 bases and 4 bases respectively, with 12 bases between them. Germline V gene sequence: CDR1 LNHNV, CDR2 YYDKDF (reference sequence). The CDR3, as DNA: TGTGCCACCAGCAGAAGCTACCAGGGGGGAAACACCATATATTTT. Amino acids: CATSRSYQGGNTIYF. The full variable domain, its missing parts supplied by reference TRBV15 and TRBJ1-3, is DAMVIQNPRYQVTQFGKPVTLSCSQTLNHNVMYWYQQKSSQAPKLLFHYYDKDFNNEADTPDNFQSRRPNTSFCFLDIRSPGLGDTAMYLCATSRSYQGGNTIYFGEGSWLTVV.

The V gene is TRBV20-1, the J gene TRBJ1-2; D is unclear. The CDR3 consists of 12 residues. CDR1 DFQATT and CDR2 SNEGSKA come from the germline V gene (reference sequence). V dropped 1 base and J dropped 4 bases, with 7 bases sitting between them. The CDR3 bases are TGCAGTGCTAGAGTCGGAGGCTATGGCTACACCTTC. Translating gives CSARVGGYGYTF.

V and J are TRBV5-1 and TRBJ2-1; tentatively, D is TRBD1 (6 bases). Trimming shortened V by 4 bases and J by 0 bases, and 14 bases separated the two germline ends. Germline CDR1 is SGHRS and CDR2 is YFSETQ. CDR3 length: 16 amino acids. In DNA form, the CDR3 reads TGCGCCAGCAGCGGGGGCTACCAAAACTCCTACAATGAGCAGTTCTTC. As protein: CASSGGYQNSYNEQFF.

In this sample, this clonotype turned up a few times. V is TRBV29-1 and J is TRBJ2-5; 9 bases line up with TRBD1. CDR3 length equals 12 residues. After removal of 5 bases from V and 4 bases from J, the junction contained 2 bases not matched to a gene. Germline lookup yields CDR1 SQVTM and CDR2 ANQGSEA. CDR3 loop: CSVRTGVETQYF. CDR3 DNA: TGCAGCGTTAGGACAGGGGTAGAGACCCAGTACTTC.

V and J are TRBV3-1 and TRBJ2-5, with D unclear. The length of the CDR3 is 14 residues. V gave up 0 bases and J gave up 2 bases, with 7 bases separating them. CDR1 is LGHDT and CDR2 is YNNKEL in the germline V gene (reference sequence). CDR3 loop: CASSQEWRQETQYF. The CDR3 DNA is TGTGCCAGCAGCCAAGAATGGCGTCAAGAGACCCAGTACTTC.

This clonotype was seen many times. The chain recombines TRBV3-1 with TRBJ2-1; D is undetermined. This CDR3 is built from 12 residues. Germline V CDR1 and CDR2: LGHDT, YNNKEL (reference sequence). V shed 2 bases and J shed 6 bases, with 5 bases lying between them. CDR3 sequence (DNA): TGTGCCAGCAGCCAAACGGTCAATGAGCAGTTCTTC. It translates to CASSQTVNEQFF.